The rows below give T cell receptor beta chains drawn from one sample of a study of brain T cells in children with intractable seizures. Libraries were prepared by immunoSEQ multiplex PCR; TCRdb keeps only in-frame clonotypes and omits some of them. The profile shows 60,000 to 85,000 clones, around 93% of them singletons. Sequenced here: peripheral blood, sampled at surgery. These TCRs come from a boy under two years old with tuberous sclerosis and intractable seizures. CDR3s leave out the opening cysteine and the closing phenylalanine or tryptophan. Only some rows state a clone size, as once, few, many or a class for expanded clones.

clone_size	j_call	v_call	cdr3_aa
.	TRBJ2-2	TRBV10-3	AISELPLASGEHVTGELF
.	TRBJ2-1	TRBV15	ATSPGSLDEQF
once	TRBJ2-7	TRBV3-1/TRBV3-2	ASSQWTKDYEQY
.	TRBJ1-1	TRBV7-9	ASSLGTGVGLGTEAF
.	TRBJ2-7	TRBV5-8	ASSLLYGDRGKGEQY
.	TRBJ1-2	TRBV27	ASSPYTGGNYGYT
.	TRBJ1-1	TRBV9	ASSVVPGNTEAF
.	TRBJ2-5	TRBV7-3	ASSYGTSGQETQY
.	TRBJ2-7	TRBV6-5	ASSYSPGNSYEQY
.	TRBJ2-7	TRBV7-8	ASSEGVNEQY
.	TRBJ2-1	TRBV5-4	ASTLAGGHNEQF
once	TRBJ2-7	TRBV4-1	ASSQYQRQSPSYEQY
.	TRBJ1-1	TRBV6-5	ASSSRVTVKTTEAF
few	TRBJ1-1	TRBV6-1	ASSENFQWTEAF
.	TRBJ2-1	TRBV9	ASSVSHNEQF
.	TRBJ2-7	TRBV20-1	SASRGNEQY
.	TRBJ2-7	TRBV28	ASSFLGRRTYEQY